The clone carrying this T cell receptor (beta chain) came up once. The repertoire was sequenced with immunoSEQ multiplex PCR; TCRdb's copy has only in-frame clones and lacks some. The sample lists hundreds of thousands of clones, 70% to 90% occurring once. This sample stems from a study of shared T cell receptors in the human thymus. These data were also reused for a study on human thymus T cells. That work adds: The sample donors, healthy Finnish infants, were having corrective surgery for congenital heart defects.

The TCR originated in a girl under three years old with a congenital heart defect. Source material: thymocytes.

This chain's CDR3 is CASSQDRGPTRGLNTEAFF. The CDR3 bases are TGCGCCAGCAGCCAAGACCGAGGACCCACAAGGGGTTTGAACACTGAAGCTTTCTTT. The rearrangement joins TRBV4-1 to TRBJ1-1, with a tentative D call TRBD1 (5 bases). Germline assignment: CDR1 MGHRA and CDR2 YSYEKL. The CDR3 has 19 residues. V was cut by 0 bases and J by 0 bases, with 20 bases left in between.